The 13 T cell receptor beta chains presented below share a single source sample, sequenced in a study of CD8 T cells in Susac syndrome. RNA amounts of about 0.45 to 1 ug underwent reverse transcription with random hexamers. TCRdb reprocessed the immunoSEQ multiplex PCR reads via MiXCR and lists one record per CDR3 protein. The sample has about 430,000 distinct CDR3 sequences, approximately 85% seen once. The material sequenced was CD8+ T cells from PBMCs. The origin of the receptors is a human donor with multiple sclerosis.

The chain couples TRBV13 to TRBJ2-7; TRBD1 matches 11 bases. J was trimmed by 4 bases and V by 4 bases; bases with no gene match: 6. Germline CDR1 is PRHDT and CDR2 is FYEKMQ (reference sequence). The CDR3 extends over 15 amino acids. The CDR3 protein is CASSSLGTGGYEQYF. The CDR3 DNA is TGTGCCAGCAGCTCCCTTGGGACAGGGGGGTACGAGCAGTACTTC.

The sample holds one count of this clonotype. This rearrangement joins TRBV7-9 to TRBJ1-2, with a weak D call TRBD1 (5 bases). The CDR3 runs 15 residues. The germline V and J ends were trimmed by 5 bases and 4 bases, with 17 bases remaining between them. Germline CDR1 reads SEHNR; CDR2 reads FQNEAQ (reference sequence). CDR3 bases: TGTGCCAGCAGCCCGGGGGTAGGCAGAAGCTATGGCTACACCTTC. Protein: CASSPGVGRSYGYTF.

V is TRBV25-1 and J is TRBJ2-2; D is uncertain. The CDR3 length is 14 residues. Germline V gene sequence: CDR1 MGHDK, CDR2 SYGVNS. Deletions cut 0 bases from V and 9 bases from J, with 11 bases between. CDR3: CASSEYGEARELFF. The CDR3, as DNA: TGTGCCAGCAGTGAATACGGAGAGGCCAGGGAGCTGTTTTTT.

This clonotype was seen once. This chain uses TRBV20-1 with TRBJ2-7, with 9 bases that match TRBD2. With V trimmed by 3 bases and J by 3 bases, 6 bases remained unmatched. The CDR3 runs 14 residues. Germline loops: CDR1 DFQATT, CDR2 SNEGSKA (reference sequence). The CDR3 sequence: CSARQRGEYYEQYF. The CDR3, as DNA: TGCAGTGCTAGGCAGCGGGGGGAGTACTACGAGCAGTACTTC.

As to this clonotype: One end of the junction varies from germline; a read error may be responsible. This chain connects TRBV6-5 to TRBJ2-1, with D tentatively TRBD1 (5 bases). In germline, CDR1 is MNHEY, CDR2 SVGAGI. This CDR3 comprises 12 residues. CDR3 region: CASSYTGDEQLF. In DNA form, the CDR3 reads TGTGCCAGCAGTTACACAGGTGACGAGCAGCTCTTC.

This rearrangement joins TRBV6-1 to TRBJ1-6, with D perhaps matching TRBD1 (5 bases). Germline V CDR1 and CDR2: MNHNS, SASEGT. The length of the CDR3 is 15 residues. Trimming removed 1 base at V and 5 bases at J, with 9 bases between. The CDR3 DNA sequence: TGTGCCAGCAGTGAAGAGGGGTCGGATAATTCACCCCTCCACTTT. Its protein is CASSEEGSDNSPLHF.

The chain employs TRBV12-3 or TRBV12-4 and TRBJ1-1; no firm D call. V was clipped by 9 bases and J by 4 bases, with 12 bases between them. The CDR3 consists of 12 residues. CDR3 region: CASSREPTEAFF. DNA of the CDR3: TGTGCCAGTTCGAGGGAGCCCACTGAAGCTTTCTTT.

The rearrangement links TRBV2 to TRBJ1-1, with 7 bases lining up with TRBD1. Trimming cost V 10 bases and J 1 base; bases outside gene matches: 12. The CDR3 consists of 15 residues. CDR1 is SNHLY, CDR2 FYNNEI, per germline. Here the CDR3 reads CANGNSGTANTEAFF. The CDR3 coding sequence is TGTGCCAACGGTAATTCCGGGACAGCGAACACTGAAGCTTTCTTT.

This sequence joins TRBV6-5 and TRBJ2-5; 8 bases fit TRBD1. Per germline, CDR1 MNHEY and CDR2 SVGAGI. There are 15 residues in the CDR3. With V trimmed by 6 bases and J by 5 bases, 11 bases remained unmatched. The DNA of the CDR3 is TGTGCCAGCAGATTAAATACAGGGGGAAGGGAGACCCAGTACTTC. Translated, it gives CASRLNTGGRETQYF.

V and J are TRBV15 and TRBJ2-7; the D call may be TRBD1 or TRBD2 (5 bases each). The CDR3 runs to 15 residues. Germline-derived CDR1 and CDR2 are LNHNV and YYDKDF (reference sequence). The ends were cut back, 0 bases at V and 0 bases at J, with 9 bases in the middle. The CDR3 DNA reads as TGTGCCACCAGCAGAGAGGCAGGGAGCTCCTACGAGCAGTACTTC. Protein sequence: CATSREAGSSYEQYF.

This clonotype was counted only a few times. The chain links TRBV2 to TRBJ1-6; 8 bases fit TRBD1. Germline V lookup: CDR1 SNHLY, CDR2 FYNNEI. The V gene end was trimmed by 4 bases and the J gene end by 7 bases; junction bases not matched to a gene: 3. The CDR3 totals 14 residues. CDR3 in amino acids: CASSVDRENSPLHF. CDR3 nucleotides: TGTGCCAGCAGTGTGGACAGGGAAAATTCACCCCTCCACTTT.

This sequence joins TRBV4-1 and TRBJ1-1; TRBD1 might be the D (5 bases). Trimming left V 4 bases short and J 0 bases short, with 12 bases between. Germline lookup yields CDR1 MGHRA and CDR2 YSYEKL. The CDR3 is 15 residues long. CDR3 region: CASSLGQVMNTEAFF. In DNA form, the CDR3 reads TGCGCCAGCAGCCTTGGACAAGTTATGAACACTGAAGCTTTCTTT.

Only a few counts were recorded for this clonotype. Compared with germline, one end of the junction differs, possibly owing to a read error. CDR3 sequence: CASSLGSGGTGELFF. CDR3 DNA sequence: TGTGCTAGCAGCTTAGGTTCCGGAGGCACCGGGGAGCTGTTTTTT. This chain uses TRBV7-6 with TRBJ2-2; D is possibly TRBD2 (5 bases). Germline CDR1 SGHVS, CDR2 FNYEAQ. The CDR3 is 15 residues long.